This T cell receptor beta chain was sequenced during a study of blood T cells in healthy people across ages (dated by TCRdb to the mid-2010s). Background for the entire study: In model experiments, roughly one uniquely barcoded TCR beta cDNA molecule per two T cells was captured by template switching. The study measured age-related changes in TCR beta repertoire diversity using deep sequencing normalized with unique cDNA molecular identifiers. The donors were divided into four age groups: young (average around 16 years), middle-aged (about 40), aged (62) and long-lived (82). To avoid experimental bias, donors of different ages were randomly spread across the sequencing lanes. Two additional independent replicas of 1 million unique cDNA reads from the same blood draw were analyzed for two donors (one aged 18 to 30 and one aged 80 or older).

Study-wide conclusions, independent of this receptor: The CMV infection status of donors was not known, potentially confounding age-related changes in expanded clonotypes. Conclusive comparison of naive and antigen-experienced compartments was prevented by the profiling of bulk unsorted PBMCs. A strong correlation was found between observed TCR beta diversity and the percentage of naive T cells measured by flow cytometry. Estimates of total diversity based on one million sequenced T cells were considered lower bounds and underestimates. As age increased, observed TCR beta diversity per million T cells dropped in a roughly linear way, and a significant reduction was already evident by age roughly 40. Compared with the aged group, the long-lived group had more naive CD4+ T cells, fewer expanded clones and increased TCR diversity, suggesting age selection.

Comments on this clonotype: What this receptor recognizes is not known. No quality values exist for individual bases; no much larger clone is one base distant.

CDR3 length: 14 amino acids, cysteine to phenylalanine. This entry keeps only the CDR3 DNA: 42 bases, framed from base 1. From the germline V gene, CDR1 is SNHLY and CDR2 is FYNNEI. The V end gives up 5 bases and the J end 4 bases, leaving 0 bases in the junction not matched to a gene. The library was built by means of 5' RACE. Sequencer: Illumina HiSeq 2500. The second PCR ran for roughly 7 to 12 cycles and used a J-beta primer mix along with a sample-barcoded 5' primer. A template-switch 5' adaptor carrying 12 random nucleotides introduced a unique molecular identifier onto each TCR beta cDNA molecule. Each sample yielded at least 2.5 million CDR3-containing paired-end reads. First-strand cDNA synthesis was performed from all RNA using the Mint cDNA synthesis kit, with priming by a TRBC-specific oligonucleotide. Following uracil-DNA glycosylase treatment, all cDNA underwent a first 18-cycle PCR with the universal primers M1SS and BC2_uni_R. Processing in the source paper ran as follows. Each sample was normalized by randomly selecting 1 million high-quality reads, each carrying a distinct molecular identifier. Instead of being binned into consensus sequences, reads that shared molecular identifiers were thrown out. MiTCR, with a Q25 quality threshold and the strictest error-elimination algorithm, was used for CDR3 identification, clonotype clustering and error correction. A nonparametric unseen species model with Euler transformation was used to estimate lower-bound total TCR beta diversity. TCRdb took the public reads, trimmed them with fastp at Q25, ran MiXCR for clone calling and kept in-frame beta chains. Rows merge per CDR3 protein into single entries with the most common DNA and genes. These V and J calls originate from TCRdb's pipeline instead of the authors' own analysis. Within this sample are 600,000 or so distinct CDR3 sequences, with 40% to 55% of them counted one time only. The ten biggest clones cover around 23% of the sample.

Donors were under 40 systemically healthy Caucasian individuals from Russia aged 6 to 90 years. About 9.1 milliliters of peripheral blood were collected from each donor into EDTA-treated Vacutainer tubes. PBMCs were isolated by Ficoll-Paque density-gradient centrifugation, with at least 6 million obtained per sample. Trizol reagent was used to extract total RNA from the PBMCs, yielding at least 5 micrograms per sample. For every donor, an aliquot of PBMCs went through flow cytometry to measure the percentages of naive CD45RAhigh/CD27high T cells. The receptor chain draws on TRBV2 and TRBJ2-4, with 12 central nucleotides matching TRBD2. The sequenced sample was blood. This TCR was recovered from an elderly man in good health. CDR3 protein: CASSLAGGKNIQYF. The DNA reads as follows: TGTGCCAGCAGTCTAGCGGGAGGGAAAAACATTCAGTACTTC.